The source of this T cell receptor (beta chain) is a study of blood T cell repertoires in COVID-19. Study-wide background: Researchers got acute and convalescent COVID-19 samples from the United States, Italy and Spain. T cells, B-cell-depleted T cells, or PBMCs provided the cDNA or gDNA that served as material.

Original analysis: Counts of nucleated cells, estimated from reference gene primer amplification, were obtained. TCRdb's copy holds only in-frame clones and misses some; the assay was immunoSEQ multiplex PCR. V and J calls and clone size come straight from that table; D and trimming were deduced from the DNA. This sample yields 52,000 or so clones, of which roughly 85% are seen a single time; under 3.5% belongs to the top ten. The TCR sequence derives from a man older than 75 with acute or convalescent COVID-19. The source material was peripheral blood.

The CDR3 bases are TGTGCCAGCCAGGGTAGCGGGGGGTTGGAGGGGACCCAGTACTTC. Amino acids: CASQGSGGLEGTQYF. The chain links TRBV2 to TRBJ2-5; 10 bases fit TRBD2. The CDR3 sequence is 15 residues long. The germline gives CDR1 SNHLY, CDR2 FYNNEI. With 8 bases clipped from V and 7 bases from J, the junction kept 13 bases outside the gene matches.